This entry is about one TCR beta chain. What it binds is unknown. This sample was taken from a study of CD8 T cells in ankylosing spondylitis. Study results and limitations: Disease-associated clones were reportedly significantly overrepresented in matched ankylosing spondylitis synovial fluid. Relatively scarce in peripheral blood, disease-linked clones were CD8+. Reactive arthritis synovial fluid and blood previously showed some of these motif variants. In ankylosing spondylitis blood, a motif of about 8 highly homologous TCR beta variants appeared characteristic.

Via MiXCR, TCRdb re-called the 5' RACE reads, giving one row per CDR3 protein. This table holds around 340,000 distinct CDR3 sequences, about 14% found once. V was clipped by 4 bases and J by 5 bases, with 8 bases between them. The germline gives CDR1 SGHTA, CDR2 FQGNSA. This CDR3 has 12 residues. Source material: blood, either unsorted or a sorted T cell fraction (not recorded which). This clonotype was sampled from a male donor with ankylosing spondylitis or in good health (not recorded which). The J gene is TRBJ2-5, the V gene TRBV7-2; perhaps TRBD2 as D (6 bases). The CDR3 nucleotides read TGTGCCAGCAGCTGGGCGGGGGAGACCCAGTACTTC. Protein: CASSWAGETQYF.